The 29 T cell receptor beta chains presented below share a single source sample, sequenced in a study of T cell repertoires in cytomegalovirus infection (dated by TCRdb to between 2018 and 2021). Data came from an Illumina HiSeq 1500. Starting from the raw public reads, TCRdb applied fastp trimming at Q25, assembled clones with MiXCR and retained in-frame beta chains. Identical CDR3 protein sequences are pooled into one entry, listed with their most common genes and DNA. The sample table shows roughly 920,000 distinct CDR3 sequences, and approximately 31% are seen once. Around 15% of the sample rests with the top ten. Their antigen targets remain unknown. The sample's treatment or condition label is to be understood as: in vitro stimulation with specific CMV peptide epitopes to enrich CMV-specific T cells. This material consisted of cultured CD8+ T cells from PBMCs, taken from culture after CMV antigen stimulation. These receptors were taken from a human donor in good health (CMV status not recorded). Some clones in this sample may be carry-over from other donors' samples.

This clonotype was counted a few times. The chain joins TRBV12-3 or TRBV12-4 to TRBJ1-2; a weak D match, TRBD1 (6 bases). V was shortened by 3 bases and J by 4 bases, with 18 bases between the two germline ends. The length of the CDR3 is 16 residues. CDR3 region: CASSFIVLGQTYGYTF. The CDR3 DNA sequence: TGTGCCAGCAGTTTCATAGTTCTTGGACAGACCTATGGCTACACCTTC.

This chain links TRBV12-3 or TRBV12-4 with TRBJ2-1; TRBD2 matches at 11 bases. Losses at the gene ends were 5 bases for V and 0 bases for J; bases not matched to a gene: 9. This CDR3 is 18 amino acids long. The CDR3 region is CASSTSGGTSISYNEQFF. DNA of the CDR3: TGTGCCAGCAGTACTAGCGGGGGAACCTCTATCTCCTACAATGAGCAGTTCTTC.

This clonotype appeared a few times. This rearrangement joins TRBV4-2 to TRBJ1-5; the D is unclear. Trimming stripped 2 bases from V and 0 bases from J, with 8 bases between. Germline V gene sequence: CDR1 LGHNA, CDR2 YNFKEQ. The CDR3 loop spans 15 amino acids. The CDR3: CASSQSQNSNQPQHF. The CDR3 nucleotides are TGTGCCAGCAGCCAATCCCAAAATAGCAATCAGCCCCAGCATTTT.

The chain couples TRBV5-1 to TRBJ2-3; 7 nucleotides line up with TRBD2. Germline CDR1 SGHRS, CDR2 YFSETQ. The CDR3 loop spans 17 amino acids. Losses at the gene ends were 2 bases for V and 4 bases for J; bases not matched to a gene: 13. The CDR3 loop is CASSFPNLTSRADTQYF. CDR3 bases: TGCGCCAGCAGCTTCCCGAACTTGACTAGCAGGGCAGATACGCAGTATTTT. Looking up the rest from reference TRBV5-1 and TRBJ2-3 gives the full variable domain: KAGVTQTPRYLIKTRGQQVTLSCSPISGHRSVSWYQQTPGQGLQFLFEYFSETQRNKGNFPGRFSGRQFSNSRSEMNVSTLELGDSALYLCASSFPNLTSRADTQYFGPGTRLTVL.

This chain links TRBV7-6 with TRBJ1-6, with 9 bases identical to TRBD1. Germline trimming cut 6 bases from V and 4 bases from J; bases unmatched to any gene: 4. Germline lookup yields CDR1 SGHVS and CDR2 FNYEAQ. This CDR3 spans 15 amino acids. The CDR3 protein is CASSMTGGYNSPLHF. CDR3 nucleotide sequence: TGTGCCAGCAGTATGACAGGGGGGTATAATTCACCCCTCCACTTT.

The genes are TRBV5-6 and TRBJ1-5; D call uncertain. Germline V gene data show CDR1 as SGHDT and CDR2 as YYEEEE. Trimming left V 0 bases short and J 0 bases short, with 7 bases between. CDR3 length equals 15 residues. The CDR3 protein is CASSLGVISNQPQHF. The DNA for the CDR3 is TGTGCCAGCAGCTTGGGGGTTATTAGCAATCAGCCCCAGCATTTT.

The chain links TRBV7-9 to TRBJ2-1; TRBD1 is a possible D gene (5 bases). V was trimmed by 5 bases and J by 11 bases, leaving 22 bases between them. This CDR3 has 15 amino acids. Germline V gene lookup returns CDR1 SEHNR and CDR2 FQNEAQ (reference sequence). CDR3 sequence reads: CASSLVGTGPNKQFF. CDR3 nucleotides: TGTGCCAGCAGCCTTGTGGGCACAGGACCGAATAAGCAGTTCTTC.

Comment on this clonotype: A single base separates this from a much larger clone, so it may be a read error. This sequence joins TRBV7-2 and TRBJ1-1; TRBD1 matches 9 bases. CDR3 length: 15 amino acids. Germline CDR1 SGHTA, CDR2 FQGNSA. CDR3 nucleotides: TGTGTCAGCATCCCCTGGGGGACAGGGAAAACTGAAGCTTTCTTT. Amino acids: CVSIPWGTGKTEAFF.

This clonotype was recorded a few times. The chain joins TRBV12-3 or TRBV12-4 to TRBJ1-2, with 9 bases identical to TRBD1. The CDR3 totals 19 residues. The ends lost 4 bases at V and 4 bases at J; junction bases unmatched: 19. The CDR3 DNA reads TGTGCCAGCAGTTGGGACAGGGAGTTAGGGGAAGGGAGACTCTATGGCTACACCTTC. This sequence encodes CASSWDRELGEGRLYGYTF.

For this clonotype: It may be a read error: a sequence one base away is much more abundant. This chain connects TRBV7-2 to TRBJ2-5, with 12 bases aligning to TRBD2. This CDR3 contains 15 residues. From germline, CDR1 is SGHTA and CDR2 FQGNSA. CDR3 nucleotide sequence: TGTGCCTGCAGCAGTCGACTAGCGGGGGCAGAGACCCAGTACTTC. Residues: CACSSRLAGAETQYF.

This clonotype showed up just a few times. V gene TRBV27 combines with J gene TRBJ2-1; 9 bases fit TRBD2. V trimming: 6 bases; J trimming: 8 bases; junction bases outside the gene matches: 5. The CDR3 sequence is 13 residues long. Germline assignment: CDR1 MNHEY and CDR2 SMNVEV (reference sequence). The CDR3 sequence: CASRLAGDYEQFF. DNA of the CDR3: TGTGCCAGCAGATTAGCGGGGGACTATGAGCAGTTCTTC.

This clonotype turned up a few times. The chain carries TRBV7-9 and TRBJ1-2; D may be TRBD1 (6 bases). The ends were cut back, 2 bases at V and 3 bases at J, with 7 bases in the middle. Germline values: CDR1 SEHNR, CDR2 FQNEAQ (reference sequence). The CDR3 has 13 residues. The CDR3 reads CASSLRQDYGYTF. In nucleotides, the CDR3 is TGTGCCAGCAGCTTAAGACAGGACTATGGCTACACCTTC.

This chain links TRBV4-3 with TRBJ1-2; D may be TRBD1 (6 bases). This CDR3 is 16 amino acids long. Germline CDR1 reads LGHNA; CDR2 reads YSLEER. The V gene lost 0 bases and the J gene lost 4 bases, with 15 bases spanning the gap. Here the CDR3 DNA reads TGCGCCAGCAGCCAAGATCGGGGGGCGAGAATCTATGGCTACACCTTC. Its translation is CASSQDRGARIYGYTF.

This clonotype was seen at least ten times. The rearrangement links TRBV7-8 to TRBJ2-3; TRBD2 agrees at 7 bases. The CDR3 contains 14 residues. Germline loops: CDR1 SGHVS, CDR2 FQNEAQ. The trim removed 4 bases at V and 0 bases at J, leaving 1 base unmatched. The CDR3 region has the DNA TGTGCCAGCAGCTCTAGCGGTAGCACAGATACGCAGTATTTT. Translation: CASSSSGSTDTQYF.

There are many counts of this clonotype. The chain carries TRBV7-9 and TRBJ2-7; D gene unclear. CDR3 length: 12 residues. CDR1 and CDR2 from the germline V gene are SEHNR and FQNEAQ (reference sequence). Between the trimmed V and J ends, which lost 5 bases and 0 bases, there was a span of 5 bases. The CDR3 loop is CASSQSSYEQYV. The CDR3 region has the DNA TGTGCCAGCAGCCAAAGCTCCTACGAGCAGTACGTC.

The rearrangement links TRBV7-4 to TRBJ2-7, with TRBD1 matching 7 bases. CDR1 SGHVT and CDR2 SQSDAQ come from the germline V gene. With V trimmed by 5 bases and J by 6 bases, 10 bases remained unmatched. The CDR3 extends over 14 amino acids. DNA of the CDR3: TGTGCCAGCAGCACGCCGGGACAGCCCCTCGAGCAGTACTTC. Encoded protein: CASSTPGQPLEQYF.

The chain carries TRBV3-1 and TRBJ2-2, with a tentative D call TRBD2 (5 bases). Germline-derived CDR1 and CDR2 are LGHDT and YNNKEL (reference sequence). Trimming stripped 4 bases from V and 5 bases from J, with 11 bases between. The CDR3 is made up of 14 amino acids. The CDR3 reads CASSPGGVTGELFF. The DNA for the CDR3 is TGTGCCAGCAGCCCCGGAGGAGTAACCGGGGAGCTGTTTTTT.

A note on this clonotype: Since a much larger clone is just one base distant, this may be a read error. The V and J genes are TRBV7-2 and TRBJ1-4; D perhaps matches TRBD1 (5 bases). Trimming shortened V by 1 base and J by 8 bases, and 14 bases separated the two germline ends. The germline CDR1 and CDR2 sequences are SGHTA and FQGNSA. This CDR3 has 15 residues. This chain's CDR3 is CASSLGTRTGEKLFF. The CDR3 bases are TGTGCCAGCAGCTTAGGGACAAGAACGGGAGAAAAACTGTTTTTT.

This clonotype has a count of ten or more. The CDR3: CASRGFTDTQYF. The CDR3 DNA follows: TGTGCCAGCCGGGGATTCACAGATACGCAGTATTTT. The chain combines TRBV7-2 with TRBJ2-3; perhaps TRBD2 as D (5 bases). The CDR3 is made up of 12 amino acids. Germline V gene sequence: CDR1 SGHTA, CDR2 FQGNSA. V lost 8 bases to trimming and J lost 2 bases, with 8 bases between them.

The rearrangement uses TRBV19 and TRBJ1-2; D ambiguous. This CDR3 has 14 residues. The V gene lost 8 bases and the J gene lost 1 base, with 14 bases spanning the gap. CDR1 and CDR2 (germline): LNHDA, SQIVND (reference sequence). Written as DNA, the CDR3 is TGTGCCAGTTCTCCCGGTTGGGGTAACTATGGCTACACCTTC. Encoded protein: CASSPGWGNYGYTF. The full variable domain, in which reference TRBV19 and TRBJ1-2 provide the parts outside the CDR3, is DGGITQSPKYLFRKEGQNVTLSCEQNLNHDAMYWYRQDPGQGLRLIYYSQIVNDFQKGDIAEGYSVSREKKESFPLTVTSAQKNPTAFYLCASSPGWGNYGYTFGSGTRLTVV.

CDR3 sequence (DNA): TGTGCCAGCAGTTTGACTAGCGGGGGGTACCAAGAGACCCAGTACTTC. It yields the protein CASSLTSGGYQETQYF. The chain carries TRBV28 and TRBJ2-5; 13 nucleotides agree with TRBD2. This CDR3 has 16 residues. Germline trimming cut 3 bases from V and 0 bases from J; bases unmatched to any gene: 1. CDR1 MDHEN and CDR2 SYDVKM come from the germline V gene.

The gene calls are TRBV29-1 and TRBJ2-7, with 10 nucleotides matching TRBD1. Germline CDR1 is SQVTM and CDR2 is ANQGSEA. The CDR3 has 11 residues. Trimming took 6 bases from V and 5 from J; bases not matched to a gene: 1. CDR3 residues: CSVGTGDEQYF. In nucleotides, the CDR3 is TGCAGCGTCGGGACAGGGGACGAGCAGTACTTC.

In its sample, this clonotype was seen a few times. The chain is built from TRBV7-2 and TRBJ2-7; D ambiguous. V was clipped by 4 bases and J by 0 bases, with 10 bases between them. Looked up from germline, CDR1 is SGHTA and CDR2 is FQGNSA. There are 14 residues in the CDR3. CDR3 sequence reads: CASSSALSSYEQYF. CDR3 bases: TGTGCCAGCAGCTCGGCCCTCTCCTCCTACGAGCAGTACTTC.

This clonotype was counted a few times. This chain connects TRBV4-3 to TRBJ1-2; D perhaps matches TRBD1 (5 bases). V was shortened by 1 base and J by 5 bases, with 20 bases between the two germline ends. Looked up from germline, CDR1 is LGHNA and CDR2 is YSLEER. This CDR3 is built from 17 residues. This CDR3 reads CASSQASEGRLFYGYTF. The CDR3 region has the DNA TGCGCCAGCAGCCAAGCCTCGGAGGGGCGCTTGTTTTATGGCTACACCTTC.

The chain uses TRBV9 and TRBJ2-6; D is unclear. The germline V gene encodes CDR1 SGDLS and CDR2 YYNGEE. The CDR3 extends over 15 amino acids. Trimming took off 7 bases at V and 0 bases at J, with 11 bases between the two ends. The CDR3 DNA reads TGTGCCAGCTTTGGGCTCAACTCTGGGGCCAACGTCCTGACTTTC. This codes for CASFGLNSGANVLTF.

V is TRBV10-3 and J is TRBJ2-2; TRBD1 is a possible D gene (6 bases). The CDR3 covers 15 residues. Germline V CDR1 and CDR2: ENHRY, SYGVKD. The germline V and J ends were trimmed by 7 bases and 4 bases, with 16 bases remaining between them. DNA for the CDR3: TGTGCCATCAATAACAGGGATTGGTTCACCGGGGAGCTGTTTTTT. It translates to CAINNRDWFTGELFF.

The genes are TRBV7-6 and TRBJ2-1, with D perhaps given as TRBD1 or TRBD2 (6 bases each). CDR1 and CDR2 (germline): SGHVS, FNYEAQ. CDR3 length equals 14 residues. With 11 bases removed from V and 8 bases from J, the gap between germline ends came to 22 bases. CDR3 sequence (DNA): TGTGCCCCAGGGGAGGCCCAACCGGGGGATGAGCAGTTCTTC. It yields the protein CAPGEAQPGDEQFF.

In this sample, this clonotype turned up many times. This chain joins TRBV4-1 and TRBJ1-4; D is perhaps TRBD1 (5 bases). Trimming removed 2 bases at V and 12 bases at J, with 19 bases between. Germline values: CDR1 MGHRA, CDR2 YSYEKL. The CDR3 loop spans 15 amino acids. The CDR3 DNA sequence: TGCGCCAGCAGCCAAATGCGTGGAGGGGTGCTGGAACTGTTTTTT. Translated, it gives CASSQMRGGVLELFF.

This clonotype was seen a handful of times. J is TRBJ1-4 and V is TRBV29-1, with 8 bases lining up with TRBD1. J lost 5 bases, V lost 5 bases, and 4 bases had no gene match. Germline lookup yields CDR1 SQVTM and CDR2 ANQGSEA. The CDR3 extends over 13 amino acids. The CDR3: CSVYRGGNEKLFF. DNA for the CDR3: TGCAGCGTTTACAGGGGGGGCAATGAAAAACTGTTTTTT.